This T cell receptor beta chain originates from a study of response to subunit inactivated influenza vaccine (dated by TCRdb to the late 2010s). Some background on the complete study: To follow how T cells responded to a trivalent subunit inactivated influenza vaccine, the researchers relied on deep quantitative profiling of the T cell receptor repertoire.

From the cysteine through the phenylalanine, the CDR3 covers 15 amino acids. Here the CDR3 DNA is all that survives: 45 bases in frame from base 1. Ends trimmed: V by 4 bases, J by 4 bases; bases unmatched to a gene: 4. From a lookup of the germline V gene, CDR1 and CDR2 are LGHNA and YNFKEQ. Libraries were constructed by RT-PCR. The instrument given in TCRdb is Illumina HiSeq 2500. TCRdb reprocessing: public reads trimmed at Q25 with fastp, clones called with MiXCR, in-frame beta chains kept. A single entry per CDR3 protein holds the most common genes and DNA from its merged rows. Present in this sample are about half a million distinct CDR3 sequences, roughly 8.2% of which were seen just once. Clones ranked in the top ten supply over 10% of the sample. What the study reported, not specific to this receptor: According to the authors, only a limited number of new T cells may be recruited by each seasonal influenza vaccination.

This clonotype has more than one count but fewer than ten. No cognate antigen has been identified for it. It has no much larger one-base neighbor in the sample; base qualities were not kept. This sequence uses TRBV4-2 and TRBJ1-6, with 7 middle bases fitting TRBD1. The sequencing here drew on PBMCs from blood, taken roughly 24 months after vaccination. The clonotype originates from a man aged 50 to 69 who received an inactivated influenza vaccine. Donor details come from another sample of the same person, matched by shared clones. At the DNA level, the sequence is TGTGCCAGCAGCCGATCGGACAGGTATAATTCACCCCTCCACTTT. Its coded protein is CASSRSDRYNSPLHF.